The 21 T cell receptor beta chains presented below share a single source sample, sequenced in a study of T cell therapy after organ transplantation. No antigen is known for these receptors. Repertoires were generated with immunoSEQ multiplex PCR, while TCRdb's copy carries only in-frame clones and drops some. This sample has around 50,000 clones, with about 95% found just once. The sample here was CD8+ T cells from blood, taken before autologous CMV-specific T cell therapy. These receptor sequences come from a human patient who had received a solid organ transplant and had CMV disease.

This chain uses TRBV6-1 with TRBJ2-1, with D perhaps assigned TRBD1 or TRBD2 (6 bases each). Germline V gene data show CDR1 as MNHNS and CDR2 as SASEGT. Trimming left V 2 bases short and J 5 bases short, with 13 bases between. The CDR3 has 15 residues. CDR3: CASSETRDTNNEQFF. Written as DNA, the CDR3 is TGTGCCAGCAGTGAAACGCGGGACACGAACAATGAGCAGTTCTTC.

The CDR3 nucleotides read TGTGCCACCACCCGGACAGGGGAAAACACCGGGGAGCTGTTTTTT. Its protein is CATTRTGENTGELFF. V and J are TRBV19 and TRBJ2-2, with 9 positions matching TRBD1. Germline V gene lookup returns CDR1 LNHDA and CDR2 SQIVND (reference sequence). V was pared by 10 bases and J by 2 bases, with 8 bases of the junction left unmatched. The CDR3 sequence is 15 residues long.

The chain is built from TRBV19 and TRBJ2-4; possibly TRBD1 for D (6 bases). The CDR3 totals 17 residues. V was shortened by 3 bases and J by 0 bases, with 15 bases between the two germline ends. The V gene's germline CDR1 is LNHDA and CDR2 SQIVND (reference sequence). The CDR3 DNA reads as TGTGCCAGTAGTATTACTCTAGGGGGAATAGCCAAAAACATTCAGTACTTC. Its protein is CASSITLGGIAKNIQYF.

This chain uses TRBV5-1 with TRBJ2-2; weak D call: TRBD2 (5 bases). CDR3 size: 17 residues. The germline V gene has CDR1 SGHRS and CDR2 YFSETQ. V shed 1 base and J shed 0 bases, with 13 bases lying between them. CDR3 residues: CASSLTGLVSNTGELFF. The DNA of the CDR3 is TGCGCCAGCAGCTTGACCGGACTGGTGTCGAACACCGGGGAGCTGTTTTTT.

The chain links TRBV11-2 to TRBJ2-1; the D is unclear. This CDR3 has 16 amino acids. V shed 1 base and J shed 7 bases, with 17 bases lying between them. The germline CDR1 and CDR2 sequences are SGHAT and FQNNGV. The CDR3 sequence is CASSLGPAPLFNEQFF. The DNA for the CDR3 is TGTGCCAGCAGCTTAGGGCCCGCCCCCCTTTTTAATGAGCAGTTCTTC. Together with reference TRBV11-2 and TRBJ2-1, the CDR3 gives the full variable domain: EAGVAQSPRYKIIEKRQSVAFWCNPISGHATLYWYQQILGQGPKLLIQFQNNGVVDDSQLPKDRFSAERLKGVDSTLKIQPAKLEDSAVYLCASSLGPAPLFNEQFFGPGTRLTVL.

This sequence joins TRBV5-1 and TRBJ1-1; tentatively, D is TRBD1 (5 bases). Germline CDR1 SGHRS, CDR2 YFSETQ. This CDR3 contains 15 residues. V shed 2 bases and J shed 0 bases, with 11 bases lying between them. CDR3 DNA sequence: TGCGCCAGCAGCTTAAAAGGGACGGTGAACACTGAAGCTTTCTTT. Its protein product is CASSLKGTVNTEAFF.

The rearrangement uses TRBV27 and TRBJ1-1, with D unresolved. Trimming left V 6 bases short and J 1 base short, with 6 bases between. Looked up from germline, CDR1 is MNHEY and CDR2 is SMNVEV (reference sequence). CDR3 length: 12 amino acids. CDR3 sequence reads: CASSQANTEAFF. DNA for the CDR3: TGTGCCAGCAGCCAAGCGAACACTGAAGCTTTCTTT.

The chain has TRBV6-5 and TRBJ1-5; D unclear. Germline CDR1 MNHEY, CDR2 SVGAGI. The CDR3 contains 15 residues. V lost 5 bases to trimming and J lost 0 bases, with 11 bases between them. In nucleotides, the CDR3 is TGTGCCAGCAGTCCCCATTGGGGTAGCAATCAGCCCCAGCATTTT. As protein: CASSPHWGSNQPQHF.

The rearrangement links TRBV29-1 to TRBJ2-1; D is uncertain. The CDR3 runs to 14 residues. CDR1 SQVTM and CDR2 ANQGSEA come from the germline V gene. The V and J ends lost 2 bases and 0 bases respectively, with 8 bases between them. Written as DNA, the CDR3 is TGCAGCGTTGAAACACGGAGCTCCTACAATGAGCAGTTCTTC. It translates to CSVETRSSYNEQFF.

This clone was seen a handful of times. The chain employs TRBV9 and TRBJ2-2, with D possibly TRBD1 on 6 matching bases. This CDR3 contains 14 residues. Germline loops: CDR1 SGDLS, CDR2 YYNGEE. Trimming removed 3 bases at V and 7 bases at J, with 13 bases between. CDR3 loop: CASSEGTSHGELFF. In DNA form, the CDR3 reads TGTGCCAGCAGCGAAGGGACAAGCCACGGGGAGCTGTTTTTT.

This sequence joins TRBV30 and TRBJ1-2; D unresolved. The V gene lost 0 bases and the J gene lost 4 bases, with 9 bases spanning the gap. CDR1 and CDR2 (germline): GTSNPN, SVGIG (reference sequence). The CDR3 covers 13 residues. CDR3: CAWSVLDGYGYTF. DNA of the CDR3: TGTGCCTGGAGTGTATTGGATGGCTATGGCTACACCTTC.

This chain joins TRBV5-1 and TRBJ2-7; TRBD2 might be the D (5 bases). This CDR3 has 13 residues. V was cut by 3 bases and J by 2 bases, with 9 bases left in between. Germline V lookup: CDR1 SGHRS, CDR2 YFSETQ. DNA of the CDR3: TGCGCCAGCAGCTGGAGGAGTACCTACGAGCAGTACTTC. The encoded protein is CASSWRSTYEQYF.

V and J are TRBV4-1 and TRBJ1-2; no definite D call. Germline V lookup: CDR1 MGHRA, CDR2 YSYEKL. There are 16 residues in the CDR3. V was shortened by 0 bases and J by 8 bases, with 19 bases between the two germline ends. Written as DNA, the CDR3 is TGCGCCAGCAGCCAAGATTATAAATCGGGAGCGGCCGGCTACACCTTC. It encodes CASSQDYKSGAAGYTF.

V gene TRBV29-1 combines with J gene TRBJ2-7; D possibly corresponds to TRBD1 (6 bases). V was cut by 2 bases and J by 0 bases, with 11 bases left in between. The CDR3 has 14 residues. Looked up from germline, CDR1 is SQVTM and CDR2 is ANQGSEA. CDR3 DNA: TGCAGCGTTGAAAGGAGAGGGGGCTCCTACGAGCAGTACTTC. The encoded protein is CSVERRGGSYEQYF.

A note on this clone: The identical CDR3 is also encoded by other nucleotide sequences in the sample. The rearrangement joins TRBV6-5 to TRBJ1-2, with a possible D match to TRBD1 (5 bases). CDR3 length equals 13 residues. Germline V lookup: CDR1 MNHEY, CDR2 SVGAGI. Between the trimmed V and J ends, which lost 2 bases and 5 bases, there was a span of 9 bases. In nucleotides, the CDR3 is TGTGCCAGCAGTTACGGTCGGACATATGGCTACACCTTC. Translated, it gives CASSYGRTYGYTF.

The chain has TRBV19 and TRBJ1-5; no reliable D call. V dropped 0 bases and J dropped 7 bases, with 13 bases sitting between them. CDR1 and CDR2 from the germline V gene are LNHDA and SQIVND (reference sequence). This CDR3 comprises 15 residues. The chain's CDR3 is CASSIDHPSGQPQHF. The CDR3 nucleotides read TGTGCCAGTAGTATAGATCATCCCAGTGGCCAGCCCCAGCATTTT. Combining the CDR3 with reference TRBV19 and TRBJ1-5 gives the whole variable domain DGGITQSPKYLFRKEGQNVTLSCEQNLNHDAMYWYRQDPGQGLRLIYYSQIVNDFQKGDIAEGYSVSREKKESFPLTVTSAQKNPTAFYLCASSIDHPSGQPQHFGDGTRLSIL.

The V and J genes are TRBV6-5 and TRBJ2-7; 10 bases are shared with TRBD1. V was clipped by 10 bases and J by 6 bases; unmatched bases: 6. The CDR3 runs 12 residues. Germline V gene lookup returns CDR1 MNHEY and CDR2 SVGAGI. CDR3 in DNA: TGTGCCACCGGGACAGGGGTTCGCGAGCAGTACTTC. Its protein product is CATGTGVREQYF.

V is TRBV5-1 and J is TRBJ1-2; 7 positions agree with TRBD1. The length of the CDR3 is 13 residues. Germline V lookup: CDR1 SGHRS, CDR2 YFSETQ. The V gene end was trimmed by 2 bases and the J gene end by 8 bases; junction bases not matched to a gene: 6. CDR3 protein: CASSLRDSNGYTF. DNA for the CDR3: TGCGCCAGCAGCTTAAGGGACAGTAACGGCTACACCTTC.

This chain links TRBV19 with TRBJ2-5; D not resolved. The germline V gene has CDR1 LNHDA and CDR2 SQIVND (reference sequence). The CDR3 is 16 residues long. Between the trimmed V and J ends, which lost 3 bases and 6 bases, there was a span of 20 bases. The CDR3 sequence: CASSMWGMVSPKTQYF. DNA for the CDR3: TGTGCCAGTAGTATGTGGGGTATGGTCAGTCCGAAGACCCAGTACTTC.

The genes are TRBV5-5 and TRBJ1-1; the D is unclear. The V gene lost 4 bases and the J gene lost 0 bases, with 4 bases spanning the gap. The germline V gene has CDR1 SGHKS and CDR2 YYEKEE (reference sequence). CDR3 length equals 12 residues. CDR3 sequence: CASSPLNTEAFF. As DNA, the CDR3 is TGTGCCAGCAGCCCTCTGAACACTGAAGCTTTCTTT.

This rearrangement joins TRBV6-5 to TRBJ2-7, with a tentative D call TRBD1 (5 bases). The CDR3 sequence is 14 residues long. V was shortened by 2 bases and J by 2 bases, with 10 bases between the two germline ends. Germline CDR1 is MNHEY and CDR2 is SVGAGI. In DNA, the CDR3 is TGTGCCAGCAGTTACGGGCAGGGCGCCTACGAGCAGTACTTC. Protein sequence: CASSYGQGAYEQYF.